This T cell receptor (beta chain) was retrieved from a study of blood T cell repertoires in COVID-19. Study background: Researchers got acute and convalescent COVID-19 samples from the United States, Italy and Spain. Nucleic acid was either cDNA or gDNA, and it came from T cells, B-cell-depleted T cells, or PBMCs.

Trimming cost V 4 bases and J 3 bases; bases outside gene matches: 8. The CDR3 spans 15 residues. The germline gives CDR1 SGHRS, CDR2 YFSETQ. Original handling: Reference gene primer amplification gave nucleated cell count estimates. Only in-frame clones appear in the TCRdb table, and some are missing; sequencing was by immunoSEQ multiplex PCR. The V and J calls and clone size were taken over from that table, and D and trimming were inferred from the DNA. Here the sample spans 95,000 to 150,000 clones, roughly 79% being singletons. The sequenced material came from peripheral blood. The V call is TRBV5-1, the J call TRBJ1-1, with 8 bases that match TRBD1. The receptor's source is a man between 65 and 85 years old with acute or convalescent COVID-19. The CDR3 nucleotides are TGCGCCAGCAGCCCACCCCAGGGGGCTGACACTGAAGCTTTCTTT. This sequence encodes CASSPPQGADTEAFF.